The clone carrying this T cell receptor beta chain appeared many times. As TCR cDNA was made by 5'RACE template switching, a universal primer site and UMIs were added. TCRdb called the 5' RACE reads again in MiXCR, with one record for every CDR3 protein. The sample shows around 500,000 distinct CDR3 sequences, just over 20% of them seen only once. The V gene end was trimmed by 6 bases and the J gene end by 1 base; junction bases not matched to a gene: 0. The CDR3 is made up of 12 amino acids. Germline V gene lookup returns CDR1 DFQATT and CDR2 SNEGSKA (reference sequence). This record comes from a study of T cells after yellow fever vaccination.

The TCR comes from a man in his late teens or twenties who received the YFV17D yellow fever vaccine. J is TRBJ2-3 and V is TRBV20-1; 8 nucleotides match TRBD2. The material was PBMCs, obtained roughly 20 days after the first yellow fever vaccination. The DNA of the CDR3 is TGCAGTGCCGGGGGGGGCACAGATACGCAGTATTTT. Translating it yields CSAGGGTDTQYF.